The 2 T cell receptor beta chains given below trace back to one sample, sequenced in a study of monozygotic twins with inflammatory bowel disease. No DNA is given; TCRdb re-called the 5' RACE reads and lists each CDR3 protein once. The sample includes about 210,000 distinct CDR3 sequences. Sample: blood. The receptors shown here come from a human donor with ulcerative colitis or Crohn's disease, or a healthy co-twin of an affected twin (not recorded which).

The V call is TRBV5-1, the J call TRBJ2-7; TCRdb proposes TRBD1, but this gene call is untestable without DNA. The V gene's germline CDR1 is SGHRS and CDR2 YFSETQ. The CDR3 runs to 15 residues. The CDR3 here is CASSLQQGSTYEQYF.

The V and J genes are TRBV19 and TRBJ1-5; TCRdb proposes TRBD1, but this gene call is untestable without DNA. There are 19 residues in the CDR3. Germline values: CDR1 LNHDA, CDR2 SQIVND (reference sequence). The CDR3: CASSYRGLGTTYSNQPQHF.